The rows below give T cell receptor beta chains drawn from one sample of a study of shared clonotypes between healthy human individuals. Assay: immunoSEQ multiplex PCR; the TCRdb copy retains only in-frame clones and omits some. This sample has about 2.5 million clones; 85% to 95% occur once, and the top ten carry around 0.4%. Sequencing was carried out using naive CD4+ T cells from PBMCs. These receptors were obtained from a man aged 18-30 years in good health. Some clones in this sample may be carry-over from other donors' samples. Both conserved end residues are part of each CDR3.

v_call: TRBV18; j_call: TRBJ2-5; cdr3_length: 12; cdr3_aa: CASSTFQETQYF
v_call: TRBV7-9; j_call: TRBJ1-1; cdr3_length: 12; cdr3_aa: CASSLRQFEAFF
v_call: TRBV6-1; j_call: TRBJ2-7; cdr3_length: 16; cdr3_aa: CASSEAKSNRVDEQYF
v_call: TRBV5-1; j_call: TRBJ2-3; cdr3_length: 14; cdr3_aa: CASSFAGGTDTQYF
v_call: TRBV9; j_call: TRBJ1-1; cdr3_length: 15; cdr3_aa: CASSVTGALNTEAFF
v_call: TRBV1; j_call: TRBJ2-1; cdr3_length: 13; cdr3_aa: CTSEGPPYNEQFF
v_call: TRBV7-8; j_call: TRBJ2-7; cdr3_length: 15; cdr3_aa: CASSTLRGQPYEQYF
v_call: TRBV30; j_call: TRBJ2-1; cdr3_length: 14; cdr3_aa: CAWSPGTAYNEQFF
v_call: TRBV6-5; j_call: TRBJ2-2; cdr3_length: 13; cdr3_aa: CASSGTVAGELFF
v_call: TRBV30; j_call: TRBJ1-1; cdr3_length: 14; cdr3_aa: CAWSDGGIIHEAFF
v_call: TRBV5-5; j_call: TRBJ2-2; cdr3_length: 16; cdr3_aa: CASSVRQGASTGELFF
v_call: TRBV7-3; j_call: TRBJ1-2; cdr3_length: 12; cdr3_aa: CASSLTGAGYTF
v_call: TRBV7-9; j_call: TRBJ1-2; cdr3_length: 13; cdr3_aa: CASSYTGPYGYTF
v_call: TRBV5-6; j_call: TRBJ1-1; cdr3_length: 14; cdr3_aa: CASSLAGGETEAFF
v_call: TRBV18; j_call: TRBJ2-1; cdr3_length: 13; cdr3_aa: CASSPLRFNEQFF
v_call: TRBV5-6; j_call: TRBJ2-7; cdr3_length: 16; cdr3_aa: CASSDAPRDLSYEQYF
v_call: TRBV14; j_call: TRBJ1-1; cdr3_length: 13; cdr3_aa: CASSLRAPTEAFF
v_call: TRBV7-9; j_call: TRBJ2-5; cdr3_length: 15; cdr3_aa: CASARTSGLEETQYF
v_call: TRBV15; j_call: TRBJ2-7; cdr3_length: 15; cdr3_aa: CATSRDRTGAYEQYF
v_call: TRBV4-3; j_call: TRBJ2-7; cdr3_length: 16; cdr3_aa: CASSQDIAGGRDEQYF
v_call: TRBV28; j_call: TRBJ2-5; cdr3_length: 16; cdr3_aa: CASSFYGTGSQETQYF
v_call: TRBV2; j_call: TRBJ2-1; cdr3_length: 13; cdr3_aa: CASREVGLHGQFF
v_call: TRBV7-3; j_call: TRBJ2-7; cdr3_length: 15; cdr3_aa: CASSPDRGMFYEQYF
v_call: TRBV7-9; j_call: TRBJ2-3; cdr3_length: 15; cdr3_aa: CASSLGGTGFDTQYF
v_call: TRBV10-3; j_call: TRBJ1-1; cdr3_length: 13; cdr3_aa: CAISESWGAEAFF
v_call: TRBV6-5; j_call: TRBJ1-5; cdr3_length: 15; cdr3_aa: CASSSNRGSNQPQHF
v_call: TRBV18; j_call: TRBJ1-2; cdr3_length: 14; cdr3_aa: CASSPNLREGGYTF
v_call: TRBV9; j_call: TRBJ2-2; cdr3_length: 16; cdr3_aa: CASSVGLAGITGELFF
v_call: TRBV5-1; j_call: TRBJ2-3; cdr3_length: 17; cdr3_aa: CASSLGGLAGVPDTQYF
v_call: TRBV7-9; j_call: TRBJ1-5; cdr3_length: 15; cdr3_aa: CASSQGTASNQPQHF
v_call: TRBV30; j_call: NA; cdr3_length: 14; cdr3_aa: CAWSVGGVSYEQYF